A selection of T cell receptor beta chains follows, all from one sample in a study of blood T cells in healthy people across ages. TCRdb processed the 5' RACE reads anew with MiXCR; each CDR3 protein has one entry. Of fewer than 650,000 distinct CDR3 sequences listed, approximately 26% are singletons. This same sample was also part of a study on T cells of mothers and their children.

The sequenced material came from blood. The receptors here all came from a boy between 2 and 10 years old in good health. Each CDR3 is given with its conserved first and last residue. A D gene is named only where the DNA matches it firmly. The size field is filled for only some rows; it gives once, few, many or a size class.

clone size	V gene	D gene	J gene	CDR3 protein	CDR3 DNA
-	TRBV20-1	-	TRBJ1-1	CSAKKGTTEAFF	TGCAGTGCCAAAAAGGGGACCACTGAAGCTTTCTTT
once	TRBV7-2	TRBD2	TRBJ2-5	CASSSHSGRPQETQYF	TGTGCCAGCAGCTCGCATAGCGGGAGGCCCCAAGAGACCCAGTACTTC
few	TRBV7-9	-	TRBJ1-2	CASSPQGGGYGYTF	TGTGCCAGCAGCCCACAAGGGGGAGGCTATGGCTACACCTTC
-	TRBV10-3	-	TRBJ2-3	CAISDRFKGTDTQYF	TGTGCCATCAGTGACAGGTTCAAGGGCACAGATACGCAGTATTTT
few	TRBV9	-	TRBJ1-2	CASSVGSPDYGYTF	TGTGCCAGCAGCGTAGGCAGCCCAGATTATGGCTACACCTTC
few	TRBV12-3/TRBV12-4	TRBD2	TRBJ2-3	CASSLPSGGAADTQYF	TGTGCCAGCAGTTTGCCTAGCGGGGGGGCAGCAGATACGCAGTATTTT
-	TRBV11-2	-	TRBJ2-3	CASSLSRNTQYF	TGTGCCAGCAGCTTAAGTAGGAATACGCAGTATTTT
-	TRBV9	TRBD2	TRBJ2-7	CASSATSGAYEQYF	TGTGCCAGCAGCGCCACTAGCGGTGCCTACGAGCAGTACTTC
few	TRBV7-2	-	TRBJ2-7	CASSSDGRYEQYF	TGTGCCAGCAGCTCGGACGGGCGCTACGAGCAGTACTTC
-	TRBV14	-	TRBJ2-1	CASSLRTATYNEQFF	TGTGCCAGCAGCCTTCGGACTGCTACCTACAATGAGCAGTTCTTC
-	TRBV29-1	-	TRBJ1-4	CSVRAGKNEKLFF	TGCAGCGTTAGGGCAGGGAAGAATGAAAAACTGTTTTTT
-	TRBV29-1	-	TRBJ2-5	CSVAWQLQETQYF	TGCAGCGTTGCATGGCAGCTACAAGAGACCCAGTACTTC
-	TRBV4-1	-	TRBJ2-5	CASSQLESWGKGETQYF	TGCGCCAGCAGCCAACTTGAGTCCTGGGGGAAGGGAGAGACCCAGTACTTC
-	TRBV29-1	-	TRBJ2-6	CSVAATGANVLTF	TGCAGCGTTGCGGCTACTGGGGCCAACGTCCTGACTTTC
-	TRBV12-3/TRBV12-4	-	TRBJ1-1	CASRGGDTDAFF	TGTGCCAGCAGGGGGGGTGACACTGATGCTTTCTTT
-	TRBV7-9	-	TRBJ1-6	CASSLIGVGSPLHF	TGTGCCAGCAGCCTTATCGGGGTAGGGTCACCCCTCCACTTT
few	TRBV27	-	TRBJ1-6	CASSFLGSSPLHF	TGTGCCAGCAGTTTTCTGGGAAGCTCACCCCTCCACTTT